Following are 28 T cell receptor beta chains from one sample sequenced in a study of T cells in women clearing cervical HPV infection. Profiling relied on immunoSEQ multiplex PCR, and the TCRdb table lists in-frame clones only, not all of them. Here the sample table reports about 35,000 clones. Sample: blood buffy coat. These receptors came from a woman between 18 and 69 years old with a cervical HPV16 infection that either progressed to CIN3+ or cleared (not recorded which).

In regard to this clone: The read ends 3 residues shy of where the CDR3 ends; the end is completed using the germline J gene. The rearrangement links TRBV4-2 to TRBJ1-3, with D tentatively TRBD1 (6 bases). The CDR3 runs to 15 residues. Per the germline V gene, CDR1 is LGHNA and CDR2 is YNFKEQ. V was clipped by 2 bases and J by 4 bases, with 12 bases between them. The CDR3 protein is CASSQQGMRGNTIYF. The CDR3 bases that were read are TGTGCCAGCAGCCAACAGGGGATGCGAGGAAACACC.

Note on this clone: The read ends 3 residues early relative to the CDR3; the germline J gene fills the gap. The gene calls are TRBV2 and TRBJ2-7, with D possibly matching TRBD1 (6 bases). Trimming stripped 6 bases from V and 3 bases from J, with 21 bases between. The CDR3 has 16 residues. CDR1 is SNHLY, CDR2 FYNNEI, per germline. The sequenced part of the CDR3 DNA is TGTGCCAGCAGCGAGGGTCCCGGGACAAACCTCTACGAG. Amino acid sequence: CASSEGPGTNLYE. The entire CDR3 protein is CASSEGPGTNLYEQYF.

Concerning this clone: The sequence runs out 3 residues before the end of the CDR3; the remainder is reconstructed from the germline J gene. Other nucleotide sequences in the sample specify the same CDR3. The chain uses TRBV10-3 and TRBJ1-2; 10 nucleotides match TRBD1. Germline trimming cut 3 bases from V and 7 bases from J; bases unmatched to any gene: 11. The CDR3 has 16 residues. Per the germline V gene, CDR1 is ENHRY and CDR2 is SYGVKD. The CDR3 sequence is CAISETTTGGDAGYTF. CDR3 DNA, as far as it was read: TGTGCCATCAGTGAAACTACGACAGGGGGCGATGCTGGC.

Worth noting for this clone: The read gets to within 3 residues of the CDR3 end, and the germline J gene fills in the rest. The chain carries TRBV9 and TRBJ1-6; 9 nucleotides line up with TRBD1. The V segment lost 1 base and the J segment 10 bases; nucleotides outside the gene matches: 6. Germline CDR1 reads SGDLS; CDR2 reads YYNGEE. The CDR3 extends over 15 amino acids. The part of the CDR3 DNA that was read is TGTGCCAGCAGCGTAACTTGGGACAGGGTGTCACCC. This sequence encodes CASSVTWDRVSP. The CDR3 in full is CASSVTWDRVSPLHF.

As to this clone: The read gets to within 3 residues of the CDR3 end, and the germline J gene fills in the rest. This rearrangement joins TRBV2 to TRBJ1-2; 7 positions agree with TRBD1. This CDR3 region has 16 residues. Germline V gene lookup returns CDR1 SNHLY and CDR2 FYNNEI. With V trimmed by 5 bases and J by 3 bases, 12 bases remained unmatched. CDR3 DNA, as far as it was read: TGTGCCAGCAGTCAAGGGGACAGTCTTAGTTACTATGGC. Amino acid sequence: CASSQGDSLSYYG. The whole CDR3 reads CASSQGDSLSYYGYTF.

With respect to this clone: The CDR3 is cut off 3 residues early in the read; its end comes from the germline J gene. The chain combines TRBV29-1 with TRBJ1-1; a weak D match, TRBD1 (6 bases). Per the germline V gene, CDR1 is SQVTM and CDR2 is ANQGSEA. CDR3 length equals 15 residues. Trimming removed 3 bases at V and 6 bases at J, with 20 bases between. CDR3 DNA, as far as it was read: TGCAGCGTTGACGGCTCGGGGGGGGCGAGGGCTGAA. Translated, it gives CSVDGSGGARAE. The CDR3 as a whole reads CSVDGSGGARAEAFF.

A note on this clone: The read terminates 3 residues ahead of where the CDR3 ends, so the germline J gene completes it. V and J are TRBV7-2 and TRBJ2-2; TRBD2 matches at 8 bases. Germline CDR1 is SGHTA and CDR2 is FQGNSA. The CDR3 has 14 amino acids. This CDR3 reads CASSPPGGANVLFF. CDR3 DNA (partial): TGTGCCAGCAGCCCACCGGGAGGGGCCAACGTG.

As regards this clone: The read ends 3 residues early relative to the CDR3; the germline J gene fills the gap. The chain carries TRBV6-2 or TRBV6-3 and TRBJ1-2, with D possibly being TRBD1 (6 bases). V lost 4 bases to trimming and J lost 2 bases, with 8 bases between them. CDR1 is MNHEY and CDR2 is SVGEGT in the germline V gene. The CDR3 runs 13 residues. The CDR3: CASSSGTNYGYTF. Incomplete CDR3 DNA: TGTGCCAGCAGTTCCGGGACAAACTATGGC.

As concerns this clone: Read sequence stops 3 residues before the CDR3 end, and the germline J gene provides the missing end. This chain joins TRBV5-5 and TRBJ2-3, with D possibly being TRBD1 (6 bases). The V gene's germline CDR1 is SGHKS and CDR2 YYEKEE (reference sequence). The CDR3 length is 15 residues. V dropped 0 bases and J dropped 6 bases, with 14 bases sitting between them. Partial CDR3 DNA: TGTGCCAGCAGCTTGGTAGGGGGTTTCGGGGATACG. Residues: CASSLVGGFGDT. The full CDR3 protein reads CASSLVGGFGDTQYF.

As concerns this clone: The CDR3 end lies 3 residues beyond the end of the read and is filled in from the germline J gene. The J gene is TRBJ2-3, the V gene TRBV18; TRBD2 is a possible D gene (5 bases). The length of the CDR3 is 15 residues. Looked up from germline, CDR1 is KGHSH and CDR2 is LQKENI. Incomplete CDR3 DNA: TGTGCCAGCTCACCCTCGGGCTCTAGCAATCAGCCG. It codes for CASSPSGSSNQP. The complete CDR3 sequence is CASSPSGSSNQPQYF.

A word on this clone: The read terminates 3 residues ahead of where the CDR3 ends, so the germline J gene completes it. This chain connects TRBV19 to TRBJ2-5, with D tentatively TRBD1 (6 bases). CDR1 and CDR2 (germline): LNHDA, SQIVND (reference sequence). V was cut by 6 bases and J by 5 bases, with 13 bases left in between. There are 13 residues in the CDR3. The part of the CDR3 DNA that was read is TGTGCCAGTAGCCTCAGGGGCGACGAGACC. The encoded protein is CASSLRGDET. In full, the CDR3 reads CASSLRGDETQYF.

Remarks on this clone: The read ends 3 residues early relative to the CDR3; the germline J gene fills the gap. V usage is TRBV3-1 (or the pseudogene TRBV3-2) and J usage is TRBJ2-7; 8 bases align to TRBD2. Germline-derived CDR1 and CDR2 are LGHDT and YNNKEL (reference sequence). V trimming: 0 bases; J trimming: 2 bases; junction bases outside the gene matches: 6. The CDR3 contains 16 residues. The sequenced part of the CDR3 DNA is TGTGCCAGCAGCCAAGATGAGGGGACTAGAGCCTACGAG. The encoded protein is CASSQDEGTRAYE. The entire CDR3 protein is CASSQDEGTRAYEQYF.

A word on this clone: The read ends 3 residues early relative to the CDR3; the germline J gene fills the gap. The chain combines TRBV2 with TRBJ2-6; D ambiguous. This CDR3 has 15 amino acids. In germline, CDR1 is SNHLY, CDR2 FYNNEI. Trimming removed 6 bases at V and 1 base at J, with 10 bases between. CDR3 bases read: TGTGCCAGCAGGGCCTTGTTATCTGGGGCCAACGTC. It specifies CASRALLSGANV. The whole CDR3 reads CASRALLSGANVLTF.

CDR3 sequence reads: CASSRGGTDYGYTF. The covered CDR3 bases are TGTGCCAGCAGTAGGGGGGGTACGGACTATGGC. The V call is TRBV2, the J call TRBJ1-2, with a tentative D call TRBD1 (6 bases). The read finishes 3 residues shy of the CDR3 end, and the germline J gene is used to complete it. This CDR3 region has 14 residues. The germline V gene encodes CDR1 SNHLY and CDR2 FYNNEI. V lost 5 bases, J lost 3 bases, and 13 bases lay in between.

As to this clone: The sequence runs out 3 residues before the end of the CDR3; the remainder is reconstructed from the germline J gene. The gene calls are TRBV11-3 and TRBJ2-7; a weak D match, TRBD1 (6 bases). The CDR3 spans 13 residues. Trimming took 5 bases from V and 2 from J, leaving 10 bases between them. CDR1 is SGHNT and CDR2 is YENEEA in the germline V gene. The CDR3 bases that were read are TGTGCCAGCAGCCGGGACACACCCTACGAG. Its protein is CASSRDTPYE. The whole CDR3 sequence is CASSRDTPYEQYF.

Turning to this clone: The missing CDR3 end, 3 residues past where the read stops, is filled in from the germline J gene. The chain recombines TRBV2 with TRBJ1-1, with D possibly TRBD1 on 6 matching bases. The V end lost 4 bases, the J end lost 1 base, and 13 bases lay between the germline ends. The CDR3 totals 15 residues. Germline values: CDR1 SNHLY, CDR2 FYNNEI. Partial CDR3 DNA: TGTGCCAGCAGTGTACGACGGGACACGAACACTGAA. Its translation is CASSVRRDTNTE. The full CDR3 sequence reads CASSVRRDTNTEAFF. Combining the CDR3 with reference TRBV2 and TRBJ1-1 gives the whole variable domain EPEVTQTPSHQVTQMGQEVILRCVPISNHLYFYWYRQILGQKVEFLVSFYNNEISEKSEIFDDQFSVERPDGSNFTLKIRSTKLEDSAMYFCASSVRRDTNTEAFFGQGTRLTVV.

Partial CDR3 DNA: TGCAGTGCTACCACCGGGACATCCTATGGC. It is translated as CSATTGTSYG. In full, the CDR3 reads CSATTGTSYGYTF. V and J are TRBV20-1 and TRBJ1-2; a possible D gene is TRBD1 (6 bases). Read data end 3 residues before the CDR3 end; the end is taken from the germline J gene. V gave up 4 bases and J gave up 4 bases, with 13 bases separating them. Per germline, CDR1 DFQATT and CDR2 SNEGSKA (reference sequence). The CDR3 consists of 13 residues.

The CDR3 here is CASSSPGSYNEQFF. Incomplete CDR3 DNA: TGCGCCAGCAGCTCACCAGGGTCCTACAATGAG. V is TRBV5-1 and J is TRBJ2-1, with a possible D match to TRBD1 (5 bases). The CDR3 end falls 3 residues outside the read, so it is completed with the germline J gene. CDR1 is SGHRS, CDR2 YFSETQ, per germline. V shed 3 bases and J shed 1 base, with 8 bases lying between them. The CDR3 has 14 residues.

With regard to this clone: The read comes to an end 3 residues before the CDR3 does, leaving the germline J gene to fill in the end. The rearrangement links TRBV28 to TRBJ2-3; 7 bases are a match to TRBD1. The ends lost 7 bases at V and 2 bases at J; junction bases unmatched: 9. The CDR3 length is 15 residues. The germline V gene has CDR1 MDHEN and CDR2 SYDVKM. The DNA read from the CDR3 is TGTGCCAGCACTCCATTCGGGACAGACACAGATACG. This encodes CASTPFGTDTDT. The whole CDR3 is CASTPFGTDTDTQYF.

The DNA read from the CDR3 is TGTGCCAGCAGTGATACGGGTTTCACTGAA. Encoded protein: CASSDTGFTE. The whole CDR3 is CASSDTGFTEAFF. This chain joins TRBV6-1 and TRBJ1-1; D gene unclear. The read is 3 residues too short to cover the CDR3 end, so that end is filled in from the germline J gene. Trimming shortened V by 3 bases and J by 4 bases, and 9 bases separated the two germline ends. The CDR3 has 13 amino acids. Germline V gives CDR1 MNHNS, CDR2 SASEGT.

As for this clone: The read ends 3 residues before the CDR3 terminus; that terminus is restored from the germline J gene. This rearrangement joins TRBV2 to TRBJ2-3; 8 bases map to TRBD1. The germline CDR1 and CDR2 sequences are SNHLY and FYNNEI. The V gene end was trimmed by 3 bases and the J gene end by 4 bases; junction bases not matched to a gene: 3. This CDR3 is built from 14 residues. The CDR3 reads CASSDRGRPDTQYF. The part of the CDR3 DNA that was read is TGTGCCAGCAGTGACAGGGGGCGACCAGATACG.

Concerning this clone: With the read ending 3 residues before the CDR3 end, the germline J gene is used to fill in that end. The V and J genes are TRBV20-1 and TRBJ2-3, with 7 bases fitting TRBD2. CDR1 DFQATT and CDR2 SNEGSKA come from the germline V gene (reference sequence). The CDR3 contains 16 residues. The CDR3 loop is CSARDLASGLQETQYF. Partial CDR3 DNA: TGCAGTGCTAGAGATTTGGCTAGCGGACTCCAAGAGACG.

A word on this clone: The observed sequence ends 3 residues before the CDR3 terminus, with the missing tail filled in from the germline J gene. The rearrangement links TRBV18 to TRBJ1-2, with TRBD1 matching 9 bases. The CDR3 is 13 amino acids. Germline lookup yields CDR1 KGHSH and CDR2 LQKENI. The part of the CDR3 DNA that was read is TGTGCCAGCTCACGACAGGGGGAGGACGAC. This gives the protein CASSRQGEDD. The full CDR3 protein is CASSRQGEDDYTF.

On this clone: The sequence runs out 3 residues before the end of the CDR3; the remainder is reconstructed from the germline J gene. This rearrangement joins TRBV27 to TRBJ2-7; 8 bases agree with TRBD2. The CDR3 is 16 residues long. Germline V gene data show CDR1 as MNHEY and CDR2 as SMNVEV (reference sequence). Trimming at V came to 6 bases and at J to 4 bases, leaving 14 bases not matched to a gene. The sequenced CDR3 bases are TGTGCCAGCAGCCCCTGGGGTAGCGGGAATACTTACGAG. Translation: CASSPWGSGNTYE. In full, the CDR3 is CASSPWGSGNTYEQYF.

In the case of this clone: Read sequence stops 3 residues before the CDR3 end, and the germline J gene provides the missing end. The genes are TRBV5-4 and TRBJ1-6; TRBD1 matches at 7 bases. Trimming at V came to 0 bases and at J to 2 bases, leaving 2 bases not matched to a gene. Germline CDR1 reads SGHNT; CDR2 reads YYREEE (reference sequence). There are 16 residues in the CDR3. CDR3 DNA, as far as it was read: TGTGCCAGCAGCTTGGAAGGGGGCGCCTATAATTCACCC. Protein product: CASSLEGGAYNSP. From start to end, the CDR3 is CASSLEGGAYNSPLHF. Full variable domain (missing parts from reference TRBV5-4 and TRBJ1-6): ETGVTQSPTHLIKTRGQQVTLRCSSQSGHNTVSWYQQALGQGPQFIFQYYREEENGRGNFPPRFSGLQFPNYSSELNVNALELDDSALYLCASSLEGGAYNSPLHFGNGTRLTVT.

As to this clone: Read sequence stops 3 residues before the CDR3 end, and the germline J gene provides the missing end. V gene TRBV2 combines with J gene TRBJ1-1, with TRBD1 matching 7 bases. Trimming took 4 bases from V and 5 from J; bases not matched to a gene: 4. Looked up from germline, CDR1 is SNHLY and CDR2 is FYNNEI. The CDR3 extends over 13 amino acids. CDR3 DNA, as far as it was read: TGTGCCAGCAGTGCCCAGGGGGAGACTGAA. This translates into CASSAQGETE. The whole CDR3 reads CASSAQGETEAFF.

Turning to this clone: The missing CDR3 end, 3 residues past where the read stops, is filled in from the germline J gene. The V call is TRBV30, the J call TRBJ1-4; D possibly corresponds to TRBD1 (5 bases). Germline V gene data show CDR1 as GTSNPN and CDR2 as SVGIG (reference sequence). The CDR3 totals 12 residues. The sequenced CDR3 bases are TGTGCCTGGAGTGTCAGGGCATCACCA. Residues: CAWSVRASP. The CDR3 reads in full as CAWSVRASPLFF.

With regard to this clone: Read data end 3 residues before the CDR3 end; the end is taken from the germline J gene. The rearrangement uses TRBV6-2 or TRBV6-3 and TRBJ2-7; D unresolved. V was trimmed by 6 bases and J by 3 bases, leaving 6 bases between them. CDR1 and CDR2 from the germline V gene are MNHEY and SVGEGT. The CDR3 contains 11 residues. The covered CDR3 bases are TGTGCCAGCAGAAACTACTACGAG. Protein sequence: CASRNYYE. The complete CDR3 reads CASRNYYEQYF.